Presented here are 12 T cell receptor beta chains from one specimen sequenced in a study of radiation and T cells in renal cell carcinoma. Time point specified: baseline pretreatment blood. The sample's treatment: 15 Gy SBRT to primary tumor, nephrectomy 4 weeks later. Clones were read by immunoSEQ multiplex PCR, and TCRdb kept only the in-frame ones, dropping some. In the table there are 110,000 to 150,000 clones, 75% to 90% of which are singletons. This specimen consisted of blood, obtained from a patient whose treatment included radiotherapy and nephrectomy. These receptors were obtained from a woman aged 50 to 60 with renal cell carcinoma.

The rearrangement links TRBV5-1 to TRBJ1-3; D possibly corresponds to TRBD1 (6 bases). The germline CDR1 and CDR2 sequences are SGHRS and YFSETQ. The V gene lost 1 base and the J gene lost 4 bases, with 12 bases spanning the gap. The CDR3 extends over 15 amino acids. The CDR3 DNA sequence: TGCGCCAGCAGCTTGATTGGGGACATCGGAAACACCATATATTTT. This sequence encodes CASSLIGDIGNTIYF.

V usage is TRBV6-6 and J usage is TRBJ2-7; 8 bases are a match to TRBD1. Germline CDR1 reads MNHNY; CDR2 reads SVGAGI (reference sequence). The CDR3 is 15 residues long. V shed 2 bases, J shed 3 bases, and the junction held 6 bases outside the gene matches. The CDR3, as DNA: TGTGCCAGCAGTTACAAACAGGGGGGTAACTACGAGCAGTACTTC. Encoded protein: CASSYKQGGNYEQYF.

The chain joins TRBV28 to TRBJ1-6; TRBD1 agrees at 9 bases. The CDR3 totals 15 residues. J lost 7 bases, V lost 5 bases, and 6 bases had no gene match. Germline values: CDR1 MDHEN, CDR2 SYDVKM. CDR3 sequence (DNA): TGTGCCAGCAGTCCGGGACAGGGTCGGAATTCACCCCTCCACTTT. It translates to CASSPGQGRNSPLHF.

This clone was picked up a small number of times. CDR3 loop: CASSQGGEQYF. As DNA, the CDR3 is TGTGCCAGCAGCCAGGGGGGCGAGCAGTACTTC. This chain connects TRBV9 to TRBJ2-7; D may be TRBD1 (7 bases). The V end was cut by 4 bases, the J end by 6 bases, with 8 bases between. CDR3 length equals 11 residues. Looked up from germline, CDR1 is SGDLS and CDR2 is YYNGEE.

This chain uses TRBV15 with TRBJ2-6; 7 bases are shared with TRBD1. With V trimmed by 1 base and J by 5 bases, 5 bases remained unmatched. Germline values: CDR1 LNHNV, CDR2 YYDKDF (reference sequence). CDR3 length: 16 residues. The CDR3 is CATSRVTGVWANVLTF. In DNA form, the CDR3 reads TGTGCCACCAGCAGAGTTACAGGGGTTTGGGCCAACGTCCTGACTTTC.

The chain joins TRBV27 to TRBJ1-2; perhaps TRBD1 as D (5 bases). V lost 4 bases and J 7 bases, leaving 13 bases between the germline ends. This CDR3 is 13 amino acids long. Germline-derived CDR1 and CDR2 are MNHEY and SMNVEV (reference sequence). The CDR3 sequence: CASSSSGLGGYTF. The CDR3 DNA is TGTGCCAGCAGTTCCTCAGGGCTGGGTGGCTACACCTTC.

This rearrangement joins TRBV5-4 to TRBJ2-1, with 7 bases identical to TRBD2. CDR3 length: 17 residues. The germline V gene has CDR1 SGHNT and CDR2 YYREEE (reference sequence). V shed 3 bases and J 5 bases; nucleotides not matched to a gene: 14. DNA of the CDR3: TGTGCCAGCAGCTCCCCCCAAGGCCGGGGACTAAACAATGAGCAGTTCTTC. It specifies CASSSPQGRGLNNEQFF.

The chain is built from TRBV29-1 and TRBJ2-7; TRBD1 is a possible D gene (5 bases). Deletions cut 1 base from V and 3 bases from J, with 13 bases between. The CDR3 length is 14 residues. CDR1 SQVTM and CDR2 ANQGSEA come from the germline V gene. CDR3 sequence reads: CSVEGGREGYEQYF. The CDR3 DNA reads as TGCAGCGTTGAAGGAGGCAGGGAAGGCTACGAGCAGTACTTC.

The CDR3 reads CASHRPGGELFF. CDR3 in DNA: TGTGCCAGTCACAGACCCGGCGGGGAGCTGTTTTTT. The genes are TRBV19 and TRBJ2-2, with D unresolved. CDR1 LNHDA and CDR2 SQIVND come from the germline V gene (reference sequence). CDR3 length: 12 amino acids. The V gene lost 8 bases and the J gene lost 7 bases, with 11 bases spanning the gap.

J is TRBJ1-2 and V is TRBV18; unclear D gene. Looked up from germline, CDR1 is KGHSH and CDR2 is LQKENI. Between the trimmed V and J ends, which lost 3 bases and 2 bases, there was a span of 13 bases. This CDR3 is built from 15 residues. The DNA for the CDR3 is TGTGCCAGCTCACCGCCCCCGGGCAGGAACTATGGCTACACCTTC. This codes for CASSPPPGRNYGYTF.

This clone was seen once. V and J are TRBV10-2 and TRBJ2-7; D is undetermined. This CDR3 spans 13 amino acids. Germline CDR1 WSHSY, CDR2 SAAADI. Trimming stripped 7 bases from V and 2 bases from J, with 12 bases between. The CDR3 reads CASTKTPTYEQYF. The CDR3 DNA reads as TGCGCCAGCACCAAGACCCCTACCTACGAGCAGTACTTC.

V gene TRBV6-5 combines with J gene TRBJ2-7; tentative D call: TRBD1 (6 bases). Germline assignment: CDR1 MNHEY and CDR2 SVGAGI. V was cut by 7 bases and J by 13 bases, with 17 bases left in between. The CDR3 runs to 11 residues. Written as DNA, the CDR3 is TGTGCCAGCACCTATCAGGGGACCTGTTACTTC. Translating it yields CASTYQGTCYF.